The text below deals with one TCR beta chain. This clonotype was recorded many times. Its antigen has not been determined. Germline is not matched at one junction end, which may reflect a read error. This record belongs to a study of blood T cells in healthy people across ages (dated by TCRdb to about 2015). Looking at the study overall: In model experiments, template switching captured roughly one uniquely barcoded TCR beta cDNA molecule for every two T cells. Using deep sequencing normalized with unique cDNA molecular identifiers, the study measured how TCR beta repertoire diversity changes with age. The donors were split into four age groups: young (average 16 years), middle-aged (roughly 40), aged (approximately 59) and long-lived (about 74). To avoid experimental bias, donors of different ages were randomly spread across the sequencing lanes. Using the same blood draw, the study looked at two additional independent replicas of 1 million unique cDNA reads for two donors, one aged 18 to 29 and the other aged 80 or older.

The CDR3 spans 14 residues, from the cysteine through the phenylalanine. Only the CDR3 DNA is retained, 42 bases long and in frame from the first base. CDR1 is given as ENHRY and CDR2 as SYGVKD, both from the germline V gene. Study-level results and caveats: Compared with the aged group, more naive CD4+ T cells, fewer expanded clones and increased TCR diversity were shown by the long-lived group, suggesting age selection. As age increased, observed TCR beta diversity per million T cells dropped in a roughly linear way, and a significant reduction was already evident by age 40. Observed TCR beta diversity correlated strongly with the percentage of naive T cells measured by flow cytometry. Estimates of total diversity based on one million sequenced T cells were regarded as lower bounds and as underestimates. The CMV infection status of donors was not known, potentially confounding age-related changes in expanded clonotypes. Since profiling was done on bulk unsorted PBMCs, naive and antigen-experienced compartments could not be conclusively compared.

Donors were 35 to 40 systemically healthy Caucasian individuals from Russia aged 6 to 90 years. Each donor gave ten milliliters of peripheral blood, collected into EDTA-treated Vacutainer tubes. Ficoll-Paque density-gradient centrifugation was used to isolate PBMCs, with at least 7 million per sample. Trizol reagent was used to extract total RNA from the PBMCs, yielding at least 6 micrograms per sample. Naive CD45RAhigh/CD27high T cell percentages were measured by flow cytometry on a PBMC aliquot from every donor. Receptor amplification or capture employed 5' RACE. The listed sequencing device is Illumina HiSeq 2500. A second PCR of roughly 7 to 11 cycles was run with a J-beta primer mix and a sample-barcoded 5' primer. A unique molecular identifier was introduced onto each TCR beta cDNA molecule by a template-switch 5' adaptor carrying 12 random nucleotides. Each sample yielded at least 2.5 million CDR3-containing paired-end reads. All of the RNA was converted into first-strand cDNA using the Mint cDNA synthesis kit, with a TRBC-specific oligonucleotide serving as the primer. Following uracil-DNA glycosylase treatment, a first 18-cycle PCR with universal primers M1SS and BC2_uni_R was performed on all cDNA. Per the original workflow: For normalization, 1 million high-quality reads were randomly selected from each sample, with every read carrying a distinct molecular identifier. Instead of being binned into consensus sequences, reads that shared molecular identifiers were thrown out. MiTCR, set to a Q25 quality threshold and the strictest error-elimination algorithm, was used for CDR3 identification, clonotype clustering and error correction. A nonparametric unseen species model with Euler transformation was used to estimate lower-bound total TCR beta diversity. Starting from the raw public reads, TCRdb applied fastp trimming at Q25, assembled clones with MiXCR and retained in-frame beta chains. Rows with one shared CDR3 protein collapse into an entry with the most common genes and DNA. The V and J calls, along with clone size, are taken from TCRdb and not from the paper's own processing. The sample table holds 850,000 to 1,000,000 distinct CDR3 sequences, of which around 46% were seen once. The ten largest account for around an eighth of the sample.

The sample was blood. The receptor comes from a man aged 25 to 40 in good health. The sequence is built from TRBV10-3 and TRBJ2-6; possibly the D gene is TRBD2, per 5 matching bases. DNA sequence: TGTGCCATCAGTGATGCTACTAGGGCCTACGTCCTGACTTTC. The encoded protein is CAISDATRAYVLTF.